Following are 13 T cell receptor beta chains from one sample sequenced in a study of T cells in Graves' hyperthyroidism and ophthalmopathy. TCR beta CDR3 region amplification was performed from RNA transcripts. HTBI primers were employed in a first-round RT-PCR of the TCR CDR3. One entry per CDR3 protein, called by TCRdb with MiXCR from the multiplex PCR reads. Here the sample spans some 800,000 distinct CDR3 sequences, roughly 37% being singletons. Sequenced: blood. The receptors stem from a man between 18 and 29 years old with Graves' hyperthyroidism.

This clonotype has a handful of counts. Just one base apart from a much larger clone, this may be a read error. The chain uses TRBV7-2 and TRBJ1-5; TRBD1 aligns across 10 bases. Germline CDR1 reads SGHTA; CDR2 reads FQGNSA. The CDR3 consists of 15 residues. J gave up 9 bases and V 6 bases, and 11 bases lay outside the gene matches. The CDR3 coding sequence is TGTGCCAGCAGTCCTCGGGACAGGGGAGGTCGGCCCCAGCATTTT. This codes for CASSPRDRGGRPQHF. The full variable domain, completed using reference TRBV7-2 and TRBJ1-5, is GAGVSQSPSNKVTEKGKDVELRCDPISGHTALYWYRQSLGQGLEFLIYFQGNSAPDKSGLPSDRFSAERTGGSVSTLTIQRTQQEDSAVYLCASSPRDRGGRPQHFGDGTRLSIL.

This clonotype came up many times. This chain uses TRBV7-9 with TRBJ1-5; D call uncertain. V was clipped by 0 bases and J by 4 bases, with 10 bases between them. The germline V gene has CDR1 SEHNR and CDR2 FQNEAQ (reference sequence). The CDR3 length is 15 residues. DNA of the CDR3: TGTGCCAGCAGCTTAGCGGCAGGAATTAATCAGCCCCAGCATTTT. Its translation is CASSLAAGINQPQHF.

CDR3 sequence: CASSLGYSSGANVLTF. The DNA for the CDR3 is TGTGCCAGCAGCCTGGGATATAGCTCTGGGGCCAACGTCCTGACTTTC. This chain connects TRBV7-2 to TRBJ2-6; D remains ambiguous. Germline CDR1 is SGHTA and CDR2 is FQGNSA. CDR3 length: 16 residues. The ends were cut back, 5 bases at V and 0 bases at J, with 11 bases in the middle.

The J gene is TRBJ2-7, the V gene TRBV19; 10 nucleotides agree with TRBD1. This CDR3 has 15 amino acids. V lost 2 bases to trimming and J lost 3 bases; unmatched junction nucleotides: 4. CDR1 is LNHDA, CDR2 SQIVND, per germline (reference sequence). Written as DNA, the CDR3 is TGTGCCAGTAGTATACAGACAGGGGGCTACTACGAGCAGTACTTC. It yields the protein CASSIQTGGYYEQYF.

Of note for this clonotype: The germline gene is not matched at one end of the junction; a read error may be the cause. V usage is TRBV7-8 and J usage is TRBJ2-7; D may be TRBD1 (6 bases). This CDR3 is built from 15 residues. The germline V gene encodes CDR1 SGHVS and CDR2 FQNEAQ. The CDR3 coding sequence is TGTGCCGGCAGCCCCACCCCTCAGGGGTTCCACGAGCAGTACTTC. It yields the protein CAGSPTPQGFHEQYF.

This clonotype was counted between two and nine times. The chain has TRBV6-5 and TRBJ1-1; 8 bases match TRBD1. Germline V gene sequence: CDR1 MNHEY, CDR2 SVGAGI. The CDR3 covers 15 residues. The junction had 5 bases not matched to a gene; V was cut back by 2 bases and J by 3 bases. The CDR3 bases are TGTGCCAGCAGTTACGGGGGGGACAGGCACACTGAAGCTTTCTTT. Translating gives CASSYGGDRHTEAFF.

This clonotype has ten or more counts. V is TRBV24-1 and J is TRBJ1-5; a weak D match, TRBD1 (5 bases). This CDR3 spans 16 amino acids. CDR1 KGHDR and CDR2 SFDVKD come from the germline V gene. Trimming removed 5 bases at V and 1 base at J, with 14 bases between. The chain's CDR3 is CATSGAGRGSNQPQHF. The CDR3, as DNA: TGTGCCACCAGTGGCGCAGGGAGGGGAAGCAATCAGCCCCAGCATTTT.

This clonotype was counted a single time. The J gene is TRBJ1-5, the V gene TRBV9; D is perhaps TRBD1 (5 bases). Germline assignment: CDR1 SGDLS and CDR2 YYNGEE. This CDR3 is built from 15 residues. Deletions cut 4 bases from V and 5 bases from J, with 16 bases between. CDR3 amino acids: CASSPRGRGDQPQHF. The DNA for the CDR3 is TGTGCCAGCAGCCCCCGAGGTAGGGGCGATCAGCCCCAGCATTTT.

The V gene is TRBV5-1, the J gene TRBJ1-1; tentatively, D is TRBD1 (5 bases). Looked up from germline, CDR1 is SGHRS and CDR2 is YFSETQ. This CDR3 is 16 amino acids long. V was trimmed by 0 bases and J by 3 bases, leaving 15 bases between them. CDR3 protein: CASSLGSGAGDTEAFF. CDR3 DNA: TGCGCCAGCAGCTTGGGCTCTGGGGCCGGGGACACTGAAGCTTTCTTT.

The V gene is TRBV5-1, the J gene TRBJ2-2; D gene uncertain. The CDR3 loop spans 16 amino acids. The germline gives CDR1 SGHRS, CDR2 YFSETQ. The V and J ends lost 0 bases and 4 bases respectively, with 13 bases between them. Here the CDR3 DNA reads TGCGCCAGCAGCTTGGCCCCACGGTCGAGCACCGGGGAGCTGTTTTTT. It translates to CASSLAPRSSTGELFF.

This sequence joins TRBV6-5 and TRBJ2-7; 11 nucleotides agree with TRBD2. The CDR3 is 15 amino acids. Germline V gene lookup returns CDR1 MNHEY and CDR2 SVGAGI. V shed 4 bases, J shed 2 bases, and the junction held 4 bases outside the gene matches. The CDR3, as DNA: TGTGCCAGCAGTTCCGAGACTAGCGGGGCCTACGAGCAGTACTTC. It codes for CASSSETSGAYEQYF.

This chain connects TRBV5-8 to TRBJ2-7; 7 positions match TRBD1. This CDR3 comprises 16 residues. The J segment lost 2 bases and the V segment lost 4 bases, leaving 12 bases of the junction unmatched. Looked up from germline, CDR1 is SGHTS and CDR2 is YDEGEE. The DNA for the CDR3 is TGTGCCAGCAGCGATGCCACACAGGGGTTTGCCTACGAGCAGTACTTC. Its protein is CASSDATQGFAYEQYF.

This sequence joins TRBV5-1 and TRBJ2-7; 7 nucleotides align to TRBD1. This CDR3 comprises 18 residues. CDR1 is SGHRS and CDR2 is YFSETQ in the germline V gene. V shed 3 bases, J shed 7 bases, and the junction held 22 bases outside the gene matches. The CDR3 sequence: CASSSHHQDRAQLWEQYF. The DNA of the CDR3 is TGCGCCAGCAGCTCCCACCATCAAGACAGGGCTCAGCTTTGGGAGCAGTACTTC.